This T cell receptor beta chain was found in a study of T cell responses to AZD1222 COVID-19 vaccine. The study, taken as a whole, reports: Spike-spanning, vaccine-associated CD4 TCRs were dominant at 160-218 and 743-854. Repertoires were obtained only post-peak T cell response. Seropositive AZD1222 recipients at baseline numbered only 5 or 6. The donors showed a predominance of white British ancestry and of females, with possible underestimation of clonal diversity.

Sequencing was performed with immunoSEQ multiplex PCR; in TCRdb, only in-frame clones are kept and a portion is missing. The table includes more than 95,000 clones, 88% detected once. A note on this clone: Its antigen is not known.

Germline assignment: CDR1 MNHEY and CDR2 SVGAGI. The CDR3 covers 16 residues. V was pared by 4 bases and J by 7 bases, with 7 bases of the junction left unmatched. The chain carries TRBV6-5 and TRBJ2-2; 12 nucleotides align to TRBD2. The sample here was peripheral blood, taken 28 days after the second AZD1222 dose. The clonotype originates from an adult who received the AZD1222 COVID-19 vaccine. The CDR3 region has the DNA TGTGCCAGCAGTTTTCTAGCGGGAGGGCCCGGCGGGGAGCTGTTTTTT. The encoded protein is CASSFLAGGPGGELFF.